The T cell receptor (beta chain) described here comes from a study of blood T cell repertoires in COVID-19 (dated by TCRdb to 2020 to 2021). In terms of the full investigation: Samples covering the acute and convalescent phases of COVID-19 were provided by collaborators in the United States, Italy and Spain. The prospective study material was composed of cDNA or gDNA derived from T cells, B-cell-depleted T cells, or PBMCs. Subjects who had been exposed to COVID-19, were actively infected with it, or had recovered from it provided the deeply sampled blood TCRbeta repertoires that made up the dataset. The repertoires were released in a freely available public database intended as a resource for research on the immune response to SARS-CoV-2. Samples were obtained from the ongoing ImmuneRACE study (first 160 participants) and from about 1,300 subjects provided by 6 global collaborators. Nearly every sample came with metadata listing a de-identified subject ID, COVID-19 status, age in years and sex. Where HLA class I and class II types were available, the types were taken from metadata supplied by the sample provider, not from assay-based typing.

In the case of this clone: Its antigen is unknown. Base qualities are not at hand, and no much larger clone is one base apart.

TCRbeta CDR3 regions were amplified from genomic DNA using the immunoSEQ Assay, a bias-controlled multiplex PCR. Turning to the authors' computational methods: Nucleated cell counts per sample were estimated from amplification of reference gene primers within the assay. To quantify the absolute abundance of each unique TCRbeta CDR3 rearrangement, sequence reads were collapsed and filtered. For each sample, productive Simpson clonality was calculated by taking the square root of Simpson's diversity index across productive rearrangements. This immuneACCESS table, as held by TCRdb, lists in-frame sequences with V and J called but not all clones. Of the missing ones, under half trace to an unresolved V gene in checked studies; the others have no known cause. V, J and clone size are taken as reported in that table, and D and trimming were inferred from the DNA itself. Across this sample there are 84,000 or so clones, with approximately 92% seen only once. Of the sample, under 7.5% is held by the ten largest clones.

Collaborating institutions collected whole blood in K2EDTA tubes following their own protocols. For TCRbeta analysis, collaborators shipped samples in one of three forms: frozen whole blood, isolated PBMCs, or DNA extracted from either of those sample types. The CDR3 starts with the cysteine, ends with the phenylalanine, and has 13 residues. The kept DNA is CDR3 alone, 39 bases in frame from the first base. As encoded in the germline V gene (reference sequence), CDR1 is WNHNN while CDR2 is SYGVQD. Relative to germline, V is missing 6 bases and J is missing 5 bases, with 5 bases of the junction outside any gene match. Summary of the overall study and its limitations: The amount of clinical and demographic metadata varied by source and participant and was provided uncurated.

This receptor chain uses TRBV10-1 and TRBJ1-1, with 8 junctional bases fitting TRBD1. The clonotype originates from a woman aged 60-75 years with active COVID-19. Sequenced: peripheral blood. The DNA sequence follows: TGCGCCAGCAGGGAAACAGGGGGAACTGAAGCTTTCTTT. Translated, this is CASRETGGTEAFF.